This TCR beta chain appears in the sequencing data of a study of cytomegalovirus exposure and HLA in healthy donors. Germline V CDR1 and CDR2: PRHDT, FYEKMQ (reference sequence). Losses at the gene ends were 4 bases for V and 0 bases for J; bases not matched to a gene: 5. The length of the CDR3 is 16 residues. Study-wide points: Later analysis associated a missense DCLRE1C variant with TCR beta V- and J-gene trimming.

In this sample, this clone turned up once. Antigen: not known. This PCR relied on a set of 60 Vbeta primers and 13 Jbeta primers. Only in-frame clones appear in the TCRdb table, and some are missing; sequencing was by immunoSEQ multiplex PCR. The top ten hold 2.5% to 3.5% of the sample, which has 110,000 to 150,000 clones, around 78% seen once. The chain recombines TRBV13 with TRBJ2-5; TRBD1 matches at 10 bases. Sequences were obtained from PBMCs. The TCR was taken from a male donor in good health and CMV-seronegative. CDR3 nucleotides: TGTGCCAGCAGCTCGCGGACAGGGGGGTACCAAGAGACCCAGTACTTC. Its translation is CASSSRTGGYQETQYF.